This TCR beta chain was captured by sequencing in a study of T cell responses to AZD1222 COVID-19 vaccine. V lost 1 base and J 1 base, leaving 8 bases between the germline ends. The CDR3 runs to 14 residues. Germline lookup yields CDR1 MGHRA and CDR2 YSYEKL. Profiling relied on immunoSEQ multiplex PCR, and the TCRdb table lists in-frame clones only, not all of them. The data hold approximately 140,000 clones, with roughly 90% observed a single time. This material consisted of peripheral blood, taken 28 days after the second AZD1222 dose. J is TRBJ2-7 and V is TRBV4-1; D gene uncertain. This clonotype was obtained from an adult who received the AZD1222 COVID-19 vaccine. CDR3 amino acids: CASSQVLQSYEQYF. CDR3 DNA: TGCGCCAGCAGCCAAGTTCTGCAGTCCTACGAGCAGTACTTC.